Following are 21 T cell receptor beta chains from one sample sequenced in a study of T cell changes during pregnancy in multiple sclerosis. Using immunoSEQ multiplex PCR, the repertoire was profiled, and TCRdb retains in-frame clones only, with some absent. The table shows 90,000 to 100,000 clones, with 92% occurring only once. Here the sequenced sample was peripheral blood, taken after pregnancy. The receptors were sampled from a female donor in good health, enrolled as a control in a pregnancy study.

This clone was seen once. This CDR3 is CASSVSTGNNYGYTF. CDR3 in DNA: TGTGCCAGCAGTGTGAGTACAGGGAATAACTATGGCTACACCTTC. The chain employs TRBV2 and TRBJ1-2; perhaps TRBD1 as D (6 bases). Germline V gene sequence: CDR1 SNHLY, CDR2 FYNNEI. Between the trimmed V and J ends, which lost 4 bases and 1 base, there was a span of 13 bases. There are 15 residues in the CDR3.

The CDR3 DNA reads as TGTGCCAGTAGTATAGACGACAGTCAAAACACTGAAGCTTTCTTT. Translated: CASSIDDSQNTEAFF. The chain uses TRBV19 and TRBJ1-1; TRBD1 might be the D (5 bases). Germline assignment: CDR1 LNHDA and CDR2 SQIVND (reference sequence). V was pared by 0 bases and J by 2 bases, with 10 bases between. This CDR3 is 15 amino acids long.

CDR3 DNA sequence: TGTGCCACCAGCAGAGGCACAGGGGTCAACACCGGGGAGCTGTTTTTT. Translating gives CATSRGTGVNTGELFF. The rearrangement uses TRBV15 and TRBJ2-2; TRBD1 matches at 7 bases. V lost 1 base, J lost 2 bases, and 4 bases stayed unmatched. CDR3 length: 16 residues. Germline CDR1 is LNHNV and CDR2 is YYDKDF (reference sequence).

In regard to this clone: Other DNA sequences within the sample encode an identical CDR3. The CDR3 DNA reads as TGTGCCAGCAGCCCAGGGACAGGGGGCCTCTATGGCTACACCTTC. This sequence encodes CASSPGTGGLYGYTF. V usage is TRBV9 and J usage is TRBJ1-2, with 12 bases fitting TRBD1. CDR1 SGDLS and CDR2 YYNGEE come from the germline V gene. The CDR3 spans 15 residues. V lost 4 bases to trimming and J lost 4 bases; unmatched junction nucleotides: 5.

The chain has TRBV5-1 and TRBJ1-5; D uncertain. The CDR3 spans 15 residues. Germline V CDR1 and CDR2: SGHRS, YFSETQ. The V end lost 1 base, the J end lost 0 bases, and 8 bases lay between the germline ends. The CDR3 bases are TGCGCCAGCAGCTTGCTGGGAGATAGCAATCAGCCCCAGCATTTT. Its protein is CASSLLGDSNQPQHF.

The gene calls are TRBV5-1 and TRBJ2-7, with 8 bases identical to TRBD1. In germline, CDR1 is SGHRS, CDR2 YFSETQ. The CDR3 is 15 residues long. Unmatched junction bases numbered 5, after V lost 3 bases and J lost 0 bases. DNA of the CDR3: TGCGCCAGCAGCTGGGGGACAGGCCGCTCCTACGAGCAGTACTTC. Its translation: CASSWGTGRSYEQYF.

This clone was seen just once. This chain uses TRBV7-9 with TRBJ2-3; 7 positions agree with TRBD2. The germline CDR1 and CDR2 sequences are SEHNR and FQNEAQ (reference sequence). V was clipped by 0 bases and J by 5 bases; unmatched bases: 2. The CDR3 totals 14 residues. The CDR3 DNA reads TGTGCCAGCAGCTTAGCGGGGGGGATAGATACGCAGTATTTT. Translating it yields CASSLAGGIDTQYF. The variable domain in full, with the rest retrieved from reference TRBV7-9 and TRBJ2-3, is DTGVSQNPRHKITKRGQNVTFRCDPISEHNRLYWYRQTLGQGPEFLTYFQNEAQLEKSRLLSDRFSAERPKGSFSTLEIQRTEQGDSAMYLCASSLAGGIDTQYFGPGTRLTVL.

This chain links TRBV2 with TRBJ1-2; possibly TRBD1 for D (5 bases). Trimming shortened V by 6 bases and J by 4 bases, and 9 bases separated the two germline ends. Germline CDR1 and CDR2: SNHLY and FYNNEI. The CDR3 loop spans 12 amino acids. The CDR3 sequence: CASREQGYGYTF. The CDR3, as DNA: TGTGCCAGCAGAGAGCAGGGCTATGGCTACACCTTC.

Details on this clone: The junction and the germline gene differ at one end; a read error may be behind it. This sample also contains other DNA sequences that code for the same CDR3. CDR3 sequence reads: CASSLVAGEKLFF. DNA of the CDR3: TGTGCTAGCAGCTTAGTGGCAGGCGAAAAACTGTTTTTT. V usage is TRBV7-7 and J usage is TRBJ1-4; D is unclear. Germline CDR1 reads SSHAT; CDR2 reads FNYEAQ (reference sequence). This CDR3 contains 13 residues.

This chain connects TRBV28 to TRBJ2-3; TRBD2 matches at 11 bases. This CDR3 region has 17 residues. Germline CDR1 is MDHEN and CDR2 is SYDVKM. J gave up 2 bases and V 3 bases, and 7 bases lay outside the gene matches. CDR3 coding DNA: TGTGCCAGCAGTTTGCCTACTAGCGGGAGTCCCACAGATACGCAGTATTTT. This translates into CASSLPTSGSPTDTQYF. The full variable domain, with the rest looked up from reference TRBV28 and TRBJ2-3, is DVKVTQSSRYLVKRTGEKVFLECVQDMDHENMFWYRQDPGLGLRLIYFSYDVKMKEKGDIPEGYSVSREKKERFSLILESASTNQTSMYLCASSLPTSGSPTDTQYFGPGTRLTVL.

The chain joins TRBV6-5 to TRBJ1-5; 8 bases are shared with TRBD1. The CDR3 runs to 13 residues. V trimming: 6 bases; J trimming: 3 bases; junction bases outside the gene matches: 1. CDR1 and CDR2 (germline): MNHEY, SVGAGI. Written as DNA, the CDR3 is TGTGCCAGCAGACAGGGGGTCAATCAGCCCCAGCATTTT. This gives the protein CASRQGVNQPQHF.

This clone was seen just once. The V gene is TRBV13, the J gene TRBJ2-5; the D is unclear. This CDR3 has 15 residues. Trimming pared 5 bases from V and 6 bases from J, leaving 19 bases between. From germline, CDR1 is PRHDT and CDR2 FYEKMQ (reference sequence). DNA for the CDR3: TGTGCCAGCAGCCTCCACCCAGGTCCCGGAAAGACCCAGTACTTC. It encodes CASSLHPGPGKTQYF. The variable domain in full, with the rest retrieved from reference TRBV13 and TRBJ2-5, is AAGVIQSPRHLIKEKRETATLKCYPIPRHDTVYWYQQGPGQDPQFLISFYEKMQSDKGSIPDRFSAQQFSDYHSELNMSSLELGDSALYFCASSLHPGPGKTQYFGPGTRLLVL.

The V and J genes are TRBV11-2 and TRBJ2-5; 10 bases map to TRBD2. After removal of 5 bases from V and 1 base from J, the junction contained 7 bases not matched to a gene. This CDR3 region has 16 residues. Germline V gives CDR1 SGHAT, CDR2 FQNNGV. The CDR3 coding sequence is TGTGCCAGCAGCCCAGAACTAGCGGGGACCCAAGAGACCCAGTACTTC. Its protein is CASSPELAGTQETQYF.

This clone was seen just once. The chain is built from TRBV30 and TRBJ2-3; 9 bases map to TRBD2. Germline loops: CDR1 GTSNPN, CDR2 SVGIG (reference sequence). The CDR3 runs to 15 residues. The V gene end was trimmed by 2 bases and the J gene end by 2 bases; junction bases not matched to a gene: 5. In nucleotides, the CDR3 is TGTGCCTGGAGTATAGCGGGGGTAGCCACAGATACGCAGTATTTT. Its protein is CAWSIAGVATDTQYF.

V and J are TRBV5-1 and TRBJ2-7; 7 nucleotides align to TRBD1. Germline CDR1 SGHRS, CDR2 YFSETQ. This CDR3 has 13 residues. Losses at the gene ends were 3 bases for V and 6 bases for J; bases not matched to a gene: 6. The CDR3 region is CASSSGGSGEQYF. CDR3 nucleotide sequence: TGCGCCAGCAGCTCAGGGGGTTCTGGCGAGCAGTACTTC.

The chain uses TRBV13 and TRBJ2-5; TRBD1 matches 7 bases. The J call may be mistaken, given a closer DNA end match to TRBJ2-7. Germline CDR1 PRHDT, CDR2 FYEKMQ (reference sequence). This CDR3 contains 13 residues. For the CDR3, the DNA is TGTGCCAGCAGCCAGACAGGGTTAAGCGAGCAGTACTTC. Protein product: CASSQTGLSEQYF.

The chain employs TRBV5-1 and TRBJ2-7; a weak D match, TRBD2 (7 bases). CDR3 size: 15 residues. Germline lookup yields CDR1 SGHRS and CDR2 YFSETQ. V lost 2 bases and J lost 1, with 13 bases in between. The CDR3 protein is CASSFSGGLSYEQYF. CDR3 nucleotide sequence: TGCGCCAGCAGCTTTTCCGGGGGGCTTTCCTACGAGCAGTACTTC. Looking up the rest from reference TRBV5-1 and TRBJ2-7 gives the full variable domain: KAGVTQTPRYLIKTRGQQVTLSCSPISGHRSVSWYQQTPGQGLQFLFEYFSETQRNKGNFPGRFSGRQFSNSRSEMNVSTLELGDSALYLCASSFSGGLSYEQYFGPGTRLTVT.

The chain links TRBV9 to TRBJ2-3; TRBD2 matches 14 bases. Trimming took 4 bases from V and 3 from J; bases not matched to a gene: 10. From germline, CDR1 is SGDLS and CDR2 YYNGEE. This CDR3 region has 18 residues. CDR3 residues: CASSQTSGGALGTDTQYF. DNA of the CDR3: TGTGCCAGCAGCCAGACTAGCGGGGGGGCTTTGGGAACAGATACGCAGTATTTT.

The chain has TRBV19 and TRBJ1-4; D is ambiguous. Germline V CDR1 and CDR2: LNHDA, SQIVND (reference sequence). This CDR3 contains 15 residues. Trimming cost V 7 bases and J 2 bases, with 14 bases left between them. CDR3 residues: CASKATAATNEKLFF. The CDR3 DNA follows: TGTGCCAGTAAGGCGACGGCGGCCACTAATGAAAAACTGTTTTTT.

This clone appeared once. The CDR3 DNA is TGTGCCAGCAGGGGCTCTGAGACCCAGTACTTC. It translates to CASRGSETQYF. The chain combines TRBV2 with TRBJ2-5; D gene unclear. Germline V gene data show CDR1 as SNHLY and CDR2 as FYNNEI. V shed 6 bases and J shed 5 bases, with 7 bases lying between them. The CDR3 spans 11 residues.

The chain combines TRBV27 with TRBJ2-1; 8 bases are a match to TRBD2. The length of the CDR3 is 20 residues. Germline values: CDR1 MNHEY, CDR2 SMNVEV (reference sequence). J lost 6 bases, V lost 0 bases, and 19 bases had no gene match. CDR3 residues: CASSLSTGGLDPRLGNEQFF. CDR3 nucleotide sequence: TGTGCCAGCAGTTTATCGACGGGGGGGCTAGACCCTAGACTGGGCAATGAGCAGTTCTTC.